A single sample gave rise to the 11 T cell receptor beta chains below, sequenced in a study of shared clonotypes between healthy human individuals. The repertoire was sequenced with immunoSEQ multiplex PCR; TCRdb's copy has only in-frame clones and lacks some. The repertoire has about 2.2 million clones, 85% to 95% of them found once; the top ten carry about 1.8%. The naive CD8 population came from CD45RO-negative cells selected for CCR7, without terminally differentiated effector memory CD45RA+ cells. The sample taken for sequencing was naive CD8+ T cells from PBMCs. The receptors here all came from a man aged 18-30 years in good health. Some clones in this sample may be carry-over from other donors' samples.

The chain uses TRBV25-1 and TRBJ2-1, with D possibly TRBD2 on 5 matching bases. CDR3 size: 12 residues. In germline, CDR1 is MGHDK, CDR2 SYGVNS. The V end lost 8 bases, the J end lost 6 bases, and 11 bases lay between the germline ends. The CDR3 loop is CASGRLSNEQFF. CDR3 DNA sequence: TGTGCCAGCGGACGACTAAGCAATGAGCAGTTCTTC.

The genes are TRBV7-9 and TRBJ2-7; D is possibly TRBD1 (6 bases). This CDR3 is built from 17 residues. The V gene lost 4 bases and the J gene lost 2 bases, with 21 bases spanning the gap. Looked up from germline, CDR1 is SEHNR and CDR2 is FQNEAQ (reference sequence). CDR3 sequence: CASSSRAAGVVTYEQYF. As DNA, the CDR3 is TGTGCCAGCAGCTCTAGGGCCGCAGGGGTCGTCACCTACGAGCAGTACTTC.

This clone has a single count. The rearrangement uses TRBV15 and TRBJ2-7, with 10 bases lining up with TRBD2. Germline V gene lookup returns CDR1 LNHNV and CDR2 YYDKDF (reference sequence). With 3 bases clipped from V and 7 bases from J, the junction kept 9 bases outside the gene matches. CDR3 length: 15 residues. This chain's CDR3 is CATSRGLELAGEQYF. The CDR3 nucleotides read TGTGCCACCAGCAGGGGATTGGAACTAGCGGGGGAGCAGTACTTC.

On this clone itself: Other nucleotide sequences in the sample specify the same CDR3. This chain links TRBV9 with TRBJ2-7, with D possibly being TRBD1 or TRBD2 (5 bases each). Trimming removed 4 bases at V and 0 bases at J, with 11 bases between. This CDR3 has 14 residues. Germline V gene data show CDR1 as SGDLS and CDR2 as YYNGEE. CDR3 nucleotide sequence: TGTGCCAGCAGCACCCGGGACGGCTCCTACGAGCAGTACTTC. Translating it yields CASSTRDGSYEQYF.

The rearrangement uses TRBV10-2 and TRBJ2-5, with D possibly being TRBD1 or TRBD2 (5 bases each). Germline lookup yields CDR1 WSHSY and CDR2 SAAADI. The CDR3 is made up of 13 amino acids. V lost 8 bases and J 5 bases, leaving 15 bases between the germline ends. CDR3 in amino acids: CASGRGVWETQYF. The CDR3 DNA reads TGCGCCAGCGGGAGAGGGGTTTGGGAGACCCAGTACTTC.

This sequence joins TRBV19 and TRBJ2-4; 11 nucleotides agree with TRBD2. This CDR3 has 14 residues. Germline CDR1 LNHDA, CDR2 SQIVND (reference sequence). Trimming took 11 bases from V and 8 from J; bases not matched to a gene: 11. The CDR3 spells CAGYSGRARDIQYF. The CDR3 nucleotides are TGTGCCGGCTATAGCGGGAGGGCCAGGGACATTCAGTACTTC. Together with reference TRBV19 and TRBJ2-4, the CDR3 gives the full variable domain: DGGITQSPKYLFRKEGQNVTLSCEQNLNHDAMYWYRQDPGQGLRLIYYSQIVNDFQKGDIAEGYSVSREKKESFPLTVTSAQKNPTAFYLCAGYSGRARDIQYFGAGTRLSVL.

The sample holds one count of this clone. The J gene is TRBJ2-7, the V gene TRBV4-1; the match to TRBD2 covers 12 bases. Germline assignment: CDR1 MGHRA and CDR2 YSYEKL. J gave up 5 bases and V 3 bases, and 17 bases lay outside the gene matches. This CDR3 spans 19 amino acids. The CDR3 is CASSQKAGPSGRAAHEQYF. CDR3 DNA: TGCGCCAGCAGCCAGAAAGCGGGGCCTAGCGGGAGGGCCGCCCACGAGCAGTACTTC.

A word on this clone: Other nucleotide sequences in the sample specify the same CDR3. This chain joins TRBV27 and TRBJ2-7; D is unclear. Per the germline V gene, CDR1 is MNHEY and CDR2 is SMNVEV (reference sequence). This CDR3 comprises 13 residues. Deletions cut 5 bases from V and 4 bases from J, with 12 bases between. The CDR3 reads CASSLRRYYEQYF. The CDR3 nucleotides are TGTGCCAGCAGTCTCCGACGGTATTACGAGCAGTACTTC.

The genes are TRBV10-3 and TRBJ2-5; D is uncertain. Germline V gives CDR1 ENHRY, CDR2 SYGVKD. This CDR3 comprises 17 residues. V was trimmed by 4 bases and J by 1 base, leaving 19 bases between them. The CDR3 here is CAISGGTDEKAQETQYF. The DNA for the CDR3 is TGTGCCATCAGTGGGGGAACCGATGAAAAGGCCCAAGAGACCCAGTACTTC.

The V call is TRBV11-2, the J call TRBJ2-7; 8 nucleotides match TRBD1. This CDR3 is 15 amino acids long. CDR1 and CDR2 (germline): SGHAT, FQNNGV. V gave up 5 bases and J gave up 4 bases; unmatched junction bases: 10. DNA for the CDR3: TGTGCCAGCAGCCCGCGGCTCGGACAGGGATACGAGCAGTACTTC. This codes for CASSPRLGQGYEQYF.

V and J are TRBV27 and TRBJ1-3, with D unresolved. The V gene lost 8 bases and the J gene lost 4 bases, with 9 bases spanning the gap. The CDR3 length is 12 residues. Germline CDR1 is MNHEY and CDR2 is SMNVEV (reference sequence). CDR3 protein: CASGDRGNTIYF. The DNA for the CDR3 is TGTGCCAGCGGGGATAGGGGAAACACCATATATTTT.